This T cell receptor (beta chain) was observed in a study of blood T cell repertoires in COVID-19. Study-level background: Sites across the United States, Italy and Spain contributed samples from acute and convalescent COVID-19. In each case, the material was cDNA or gDNA derived from T cells, B-cell-depleted T cells, or PBMCs.

Germline V gives CDR1 SGDLS, CDR2 YYNGEE. The CDR3 length is 16 residues. The trim removed 4 bases at V and 4 bases at J, leaving 11 bases unmatched. Sequencing used immunoSEQ multiplex PCR; TCRdb keeps in-frame clones, though not all of them. This table holds about 160,000 clones, 70% to 90% found once. The chain links TRBV9 to TRBJ2-1; 7 bases align to TRBD1. The source of this sequence is a man aged 60 to 75 with acute or convalescent COVID-19. The sequencing input was peripheral blood. In DNA form, the CDR3 reads TGTGCCAGCAGCCCAACGATAGACAGGGCTTACAATGAGCAGTTCTTC. It yields the protein CASSPTIDRAYNEQFF.